This TCR beta chain stems from a study of naive and memory T cell subsets. Study outcomes and limitations: Clonotypes here are unpaired alpha or beta chain sequences. Possibly reflecting memory cells re-expressing CD45RA, a few larger clonotypes occurred in naive repertoires, especially CD8.

An equimolar mix of two oligonucleotides served as the beta constant-region primer for TRBC1 and TRBC2. Nested alpha and beta constant-region primers with the SP2 primer drove four PCR rounds on ligated cDNA. A 12-nucleotide UMI and the SP2 primer were added to the cDNA 3' end by oligonucleotide ligation. A single record per CDR3 protein comes from TCRdb applying MiXCR to the UMI-ligation and nested PCR reads. Of approximately 100,000 distinct CDR3 sequences listed, roughly 15% are singletons. This CDR3 spans 12 amino acids. The V end lost 4 bases, the J end lost 9 bases, and 10 bases lay between the germline ends. Per the germline V gene, CDR1 is SGHVS and CDR2 is FNYEAQ. This clonotype showed up many times. Its antigen is as yet unknown.

The sequence was collected from a human donor in good health. Sequencing used naive CD8+ T cells from blood. This chain connects TRBV7-6 to TRBJ2-1; D might be TRBD1 (5 bases). The CDR3 DNA follows: TGTGCCAGCAGCTGGGGCGGCCCTGAGCAGTTCTTC. It specifies CASSWGGPEQFF.